The source of this TCR beta chain is a study of cytomegalovirus exposure and HLA in healthy donors. The study, taken as a whole, reports: The study listed approximately 160 cytomegalovirus-associated TCR beta chains. In a later analysis, several top co-occurrence clusters appeared linked to parvovirus B19, influenza, CMV and Epstein-Barr virus.

PCR involved 60 Vbeta and 13 Jbeta primers. TCRdb's copy holds only in-frame clones and misses some; the assay was immunoSEQ multiplex PCR. This table has more than 65,000 clones, around 74% appearing once. Trimming removed 1 base from V and 5 bases from J, with 14 bases in between. The CDR3 spans 14 residues. Germline CDR1 reads SQVTM; CDR2 reads ANQGSEA. With regard to this clone: Its specificity is not known.

The J gene is TRBJ1-1, the V gene TRBV29-1; D perhaps matches TRBD1 (5 bases). The TCR sequence derives from a woman aged 60-75 years in good health and CMV-seropositive. Sequenced: PBMCs. The CDR3 DNA reads as TGCAGCGTTGAAGTCTTAGATTCAGGGACTGAAGCTTTCTTT. Its translation is CSVEVLDSGTEAFF. The full variable domain, in which reference TRBV29-1 and TRBJ1-1 provide the parts outside the CDR3, is SAVISQKPSRDICQRGTSLTIQCQVDSQVTMMFWYRQQPGQSLTLIATANQGSEATYESGFVIDKFPISRPNLTFSTLTVSNMSPEDSSIYLCSVEVLDSGTEAFFGQGTRLTVV.